The clone carrying this T cell receptor (beta chain) was found many times. The CDR3 is made up of 15 amino acids. Germline CDR1 reads MGHDK; CDR2 reads SYGVNS. V lost 6 bases and J 0 bases, leaving 13 bases between the germline ends. Profiling of TCR beta VDJ combinations and CDR3 sequences used genomic DNA as template. MiXCR, applied by TCRdb to the reads, yields one record per CDR3 protein. The data contain some 160,000 distinct CDR3 sequences, around 48% of them singletons. The source of the sample is a study of CD8+CD57+ T cells in acquired aplastic anemia. Those patients picked for sequencing had displayed CD8+CD57+ cell expansion on flow cytometry.

The TCR originated in a human donor with aplastic anemia. The J gene is TRBJ2-3, the V gene TRBV25-1, with D maybe TRBD1 (5 bases). Sequencing input: sorted CD4+, CD8+, or CD8+CD57+ T cells (not recorded which) from PBMCs. CDR3 in amino acids: CASSPTGASTDTQYF. The CDR3 nucleotides read TGTGCCAGCAGCCCCACAGGAGCTAGCACAGATACGCAGTATTTT.